Listed below are T cell receptor beta chains from one sample, sequenced in a study of cytomegalovirus exposure and HLA in healthy donors. Some clones are missing from TCRdb's copy, which holds only in-frame ones; the method was immunoSEQ multiplex PCR. The sample table includes under 95,000 clones. The material sequenced was PBMCs. These receptors were obtained from a man between 18 and 29 years old in good health and CMV-seropositive. CDR3s include the opening cysteine and the closing phenylalanine or tryptophan. The D gene is left open where the match is weak.

D	V	J	CDR3	DNA
.	TRBV5-1	TRBJ2-7	CASSLQAGSYEQYF	TGCGCCAGCAGCTTGCAGGCTGGCTCCTACGAGCAGTACTTC
TRBD1	TRBV28	TRBJ2-7	CASSLSPRQGYEQYF	TGTGCCAGCAGTTTATCCCCCCGACAGGGCTACGAGCAGTACTTC
.	TRBV5-1	TRBJ1-1	CASSLAGRDTEAFF	TGCGCCAGCAGCTTGGCCGGTCGGGACACTGAAGCTTTCTTT
TRBD1	TRBV11-2	TRBJ2-7	CASSLDWDRSYEQYF	TGTGCCAGCAGCTTAGACTGGGACAGGTCCTACGAGCAGTACTTC
.	TRBV5-1	TRBJ2-7	CASSLADEQYF	TGCGCCAGCAGCTTGGCGGACGAGCAGTACTTC
TRBD1	TRBV11-3	TRBJ1-1	CASARTGGHTEAFF	TGTGCCAGCGCAAGGACAGGGGGACACACTGAAGCTTTCTTT
.	TRBV19	TRBJ1-3	CASSTEAGNTIYF	TGTGCCAGTAGTACTGAGGCGGGAAACACCATATATTTT
.	TRBV5-1	TRBJ2-7	CASSLRPGVSEQYF	TGCGCCAGCAGCCTACGACCGGGGGTCTCCGAGCAGTACTTC
.	TRBV28	TRBJ2-7	CASNPQGASNYEQYF	TGTGCCAGCAATCCTCAAGGGGCTTCCAACTACGAGCAGTACTTC
.	TRBV5-5	TRBJ1-1	CASSLDRVNTEAFF	TGTGCCAGCAGCTTGGATCGGGTGAACACTGAAGCTTTCTTT
.	TRBV25-1	TRBJ2-1	CASGLGPPRGEQFF	TGTGCCAGCGGATTAGGACCCCCGCGGGGTGAGCAGTTCTTC
.	TRBV28	TRBJ2-5	CASSLTWSQETQYF	TGTGCCAGCAGTTTAACGTGGAGCCAAGAGACCCAGTACTTC
.	TRBV7-9	TRBJ1-2	CASSLGPGGGYTF	TGTGCCAGCAGCTTAGGTCCAGGTGGAGGCTACACCTTC
TRBD2	TRBV9	TRBJ2-4	CASSGGWTSGRTEAKNIQYF	TGTGCCAGCAGCGGGGGCTGGACTAGCGGGAGGACAGAGGCCAAAAACATTCAGTACTTC
TRBD1	TRBV27	TRBJ2-3	CASTPIPQGGTDTQYF	TGTGCCAGCACTCCTATCCCCCAGGGGGGCACAGATACGCAGTATTTT
TRBD2	TRBV10-3	TRBJ2-7	CATGIQLAGGVEQYF	TGTGCCACCGGGATCCAACTAGCGGGAGGGGTCGAGCAGTACTTC
.	TRBV11-2	TRBJ1-1	CASIQEGTEAFF	TGTGCCAGCATACAGGAGGGCACTGAAGCTTTCTTT
.	TRBV13	TRBJ2-6	CAIGTPGANVLTF	TGTGCCATTGGGACTCCTGGGGCCAACGTCCTGACTTTC
.	TRBV14	TRBJ2-2	CASSQDKAPRPGELFF	TGTGCCAGCAGCCAAGATAAAGCGCCCCGACCCGGGGAGCTGTTTTTT
TRBD1	TRBV7-9	TRBJ1-2	CASSLEGGQDHFTHYGYTF	TGTGCCAGCAGCTTAGAGGGGGGACAGGACCACTTTACGCACTATGGCTACACCTTC
TRBD2	TRBV9	TRBJ2-1	CASSPREGSYNEQFF	TGTGCCAGCAGCCCCCGGGAGGGCTCCTACAATGAGCAGTTCTTC
.	TRBV5-1	TRBJ2-3	CASSLESQSADTQYF	TGCGCCAGCAGCTTGGAGTCACAATCCGCTGATACGCAGTATTTT
.	TRBV7-2	TRBJ2-1	CASSFGSADNEQFF	TGTGCCAGCAGCTTTGGTAGCGCCGACAATGAGCAGTTCTTC
.	TRBV6-1	TRBJ1-2	CASTNPEQGRPGYTF	TGTGCCAGCACTAATCCTGAGCAGGGTCGGCCTGGCTACACCTTC
.	TRBV28	TRBJ1-2	CASSLFSQGGGYTF	TGTGCCAGCAGTTTATTTTCGCAGGGCGGAGGCTACACCTTC
.	TRBV9	TRBJ1-1	CASSVSRGNTEAFF	TGTGCCAGCAGCGTATCTAGGGGGAACACTGAAGCTTTCTTT